A selection of T cell receptor beta chains follows, all from one sample in a study of T cell responses to AZD1222 COVID-19 vaccine. TCRdb keeps only in-frame clones here, not all; method: immunoSEQ multiplex PCR. The sample records roughly 170,000 clones, about nine tenths being singletons. Source: peripheral blood, taken on day 0 of AZD1222 vaccination. These receptors were collected from an adult in good health. The CDR3 runs from the conserved cysteine through the conserved F or W. The D gene is left open where the match is weak. For some rows the clone size is stated as once, few or many, or as a class when expanded; others skip it.

size: .
J: TRBJ1-2
D: .
V: TRBV30
CDR3: CAWSSNRVNYGYTF
DNA: TGTGCCTGGAGTTCCAACAGGGTCAACTATGGCTACACCTTC

size: .
J: TRBJ1-4
D: TRBD1
V: TRBV19
CDR3: CASSTGQKNEKLFF
DNA: TGTGCCAGTAGTACGGGACAGAAGAATGAAAAACTGTTTTTT

size: .
J: TRBJ1-1
D: .
V: TRBV9
CDR3: CASSPGRMNTEAFF
DNA: TGTGCCAGCAGCCCCGGGAGGATGAACACTGAAGCTTTCTTT

size: .
J: TRBJ1-1
D: TRBD1
V: TRBV6-6
CDR3: CASSYLTGIYTEAFF
DNA: TGTGCCAGCAGTTACCTGACAGGGATCTACACTGAAGCTTTCTTT

size: .
J: TRBJ2-7
D: .
V: TRBV7-2
CDR3: CASGPGQFYEQYF
DNA: TGTGCCAGTGGCCCGGGACAATTTTACGAGCAGTACTTC

size: .
J: TRBJ1-1
D: TRBD1
V: TRBV18
CDR3: CASSPRGQVNTEAFF
DNA: TGTGCCAGCTCACCCAGGGGGCAAGTGAACACTGAAGCTTTCTTT

size: .
J: TRBJ2-7
D: .
V: TRBV20-1
CDR3: CSAKRIEQYF
DNA: TGCAGTGCCAAGAGGATCGAGCAGTACTTC

size: .
J: TRBJ1-5
D: TRBD1
V: TRBV6-5
CDR3: CASRTGVNQPQHF
DNA: TGTGCCAGCCGGACAGGGGTCAATCAGCCCCAGCATTTT

size: once
J: TRBJ2-1
D: .
V: TRBV9
CDR3: CASNNRVGSGSYNEQFF
DNA: TGTGCCAGCAACAACAGGGTTGGATCGGGTTCCTACAATGAGCAGTTCTTC

size: .
J: TRBJ1-5
D: .
V: TRBV6-1
CDR3: CASREGYSNQPQHF
DNA: TGTGCCAGCAGGGAAGGATATAGCAATCAGCCCCAGCATTTT

size: once
J: TRBJ2-7
D: TRBD1
V: TRBV29-1
CDR3: CSVVGQAAGQYF
DNA: TGCAGCGTTGTGGGACAGGCGGCAGGGCAGTACTTC

size: .
J: TRBJ2-7
D: TRBD1
V: TRBV5-1
CDR3: CASSLTRQGQSYEQYF
DNA: TGCGCCAGCAGCTTGACCCGACAGGGGCAGTCCTACGAGCAGTACTTC

size: .
J: TRBJ2-7
D: TRBD2
V: TRBV5-1
CDR3: CASSLGPGGSYEQYF
DNA: TGCGCCAGCAGCTTGGGCCCGGGGGGCTCCTACGAGCAGTACTTC

size: .
J: TRBJ1-3
D: TRBD1
V: TRBV5-1
CDR3: CASSPDRGSGNTIYF
DNA: TGCGCCAGCAGCCCAGACAGGGGCTCTGGAAACACCATATATTTT

size: .
J: TRBJ2-7
D: .
V: TRBV14
CDR3: CASSRAGQRYYEQYF
DNA: TGTGCCAGCAGCCGAGCGGGACAGCGATACTACGAGCAGTACTTC

size: .
J: TRBJ2-1
D: .
V: TRBV10-3
CDR3: CAISSSYNEQFF
DNA: TGTGCCATCAGTAGCTCCTACAATGAGCAGTTCTTC

size: .
J: TRBJ2-2
D: TRBD2
V: TRBV7-2
CDR3: CASSLGLAGTGELFF
DNA: TGTGCCAGCAGCTTAGGGCTAGCGGGCACCGGGGAGCTGTTTTTT

size: .
J: TRBJ1-2
D: .
V: TRBV7-8
CDR3: CASSLASAGGIYGYTF
DNA: TGTGCCAGCAGCTTAGCGTCCGCGGGGGGGATCTATGGCTACACCTTC

size: .
J: TRBJ2-3
D: .
V: TRBV10-3
CDR3: CAISEQKGTDTQYF
DNA: TGTGCCATCAGTGAGCAGAAGGGCACAGATACGCAGTATTTT

size: .
J: TRBJ2-1
D: .
V: TRBV9
CDR3: CASSVENRGEQFF
DNA: TGTGCCAGCAGCGTAGAGAATCGGGGTGAGCAGTTCTTC

size: .
J: TRBJ1-2
D: TRBD1
V: TRBV2
CDR3: CASRTGEGYGYTF
DNA: TGTGCCAGCAGGACAGGGGAGGGCTATGGCTACACCTTC

size: once
J: TRBJ1-2
D: .
V: TRBV6-5
CDR3: CASSSPDGRPGGYTF
DNA: TGTGCCAGCAGTTCACCCGACGGTCGCCCGGGGGGCTACACCTTC

size: once
J: TRBJ2-2
D: TRBD2
V: TRBV5-1
CDR3: CASSPGTRLAGTGELFF
DNA: TGCGCCAGCAGCCCGGGGACTAGACTAGCGGGGACCGGGGAGCTGTTTTTT

size: .
J: TRBJ1-5
D: TRBD1
V: TRBV10-3
CDR3: CAISESRDRGQPQHF
DNA: TGTGCCATCAGTGAGTCGCGGGACAGGGGCCAGCCCCAGCATTTT

size: .
J: TRBJ1-2
D: .
V: TRBV4-1
CDR3: CASSQDSGSGERGYTF
DNA: TGCGCCAGCAGCCAAGACTCAGGGTCGGGCGAGCGTGGCTACACCTTC

size: .
J: TRBJ2-5
D: TRBD1
V: TRBV2
CDR3: CASSRTGIGGGETQYF
DNA: TGTGCCAGCTCAAGGACAGGGATCGGAGGGGGAGAGACCCAGTACTTC

size: .
J: TRBJ2-3
D: TRBD1
V: TRBV2
CDR3: CASSRDRWSTDTQYF
DNA: TGTGCCAGCAGTAGGGACAGGTGGAGCACAGATACGCAGTATTTT

size: .
J: TRBJ2-7
D: .
V: TRBV25-1
CDR3: CASSELLGEQYF
DNA: TGTGCCAGCAGTGAATTACTGGGCGAGCAGTACTTC

size: .
J: TRBJ1-2
D: .
V: TRBV3-1/TRBV3-2
CDR3: CASSQIRANGYTF
DNA: TGTGCCAGCAGCCAAATTCGGGCGAATGGCTACACCTTC

size: .
J: TRBJ2-1
D: TRBD2
V: TRBV6-2/TRBV6-3
CDR3: CASGPGGGYNEQFF
DNA: TGTGCCAGTGGCCCTGGGGGGGGGTACAATGAGCAGTTCTTC

size: .
J: TRBJ2-5
D: TRBD2
V: TRBV7-2
CDR3: CASSLGTSGAETQYF
DNA: TGTGCCAGCAGCTTAGGGACTAGCGGGGCAGAGACCCAGTACTTC

size: .
J: TRBJ2-5
D: TRBD2
V: TRBV7-2
CDR3: CASSSEAGKSETQYF
DNA: TGTGCCAGCAGCTCCGAAGCGGGGAAGTCAGAGACCCAGTACTTC

size: .
J: TRBJ1-2
D: TRBD1
V: TRBV19
CDR3: CASTNGAGGGYGYTF
DNA: TGTGCCAGTACTAACGGTGCAGGGGGCGGCTATGGCTACACCTTC

size: .
J: TRBJ2-1
D: .
V: TRBV9
CDR3: CASSPTNTYNEQFF
DNA: TGTGCCAGCAGCCCGACTAATACCTACAATGAGCAGTTCTTC

size: .
J: TRBJ1-6
D: .
V: TRBV2
CDR3: CASRHFNSPLHF
DNA: TGTGCCAGCAGACACTTCAATTCACCCCTCCACTTT

size: .
J: TRBJ2-3
D: TRBD2
V: TRBV5-1
CDR3: CASSPRRGLAGTSTDTQYF
DNA: TGCGCCAGCAGCCCACGGCGGGGACTAGCGGGGACAAGCACAGATACGCAGTATTTT

size: .
J: TRBJ2-3
D: .
V: TRBV7-2
CDR3: CASSARSGSDTQYF
DNA: TGTGCCAGCAGCGCCCGTAGCGGATCAGATACGCAGTATTTT

size: .
J: TRBJ2-1
D: TRBD1
V: TRBV19
CDR3: CASSRGTAYNEQFF
DNA: TGTGCCAGTAGTAGGGGGACAGCGTACAATGAGCAGTTCTTC

size: .
J: TRBJ2-1
D: .
V: TRBV25-1
CDR3: CASTPPGTGDYNEQFF
DNA: TGTGCCAGCACCCCTCCCGGAACAGGTGATTACAATGAGCAGTTCTTC

size: .
J: TRBJ2-7
D: TRBD2
V: TRBV6-2/TRBV6-3
CDR3: CASNPGGISYEQYF
DNA: TGTGCCAGCAACCCCGGGGGGATCTCCTACGAGCAGTACTTC

size: .
J: TRBJ1-2
D: TRBD1
V: TRBV19
CDR3: CASSIAEGQGYGYTF
DNA: TGTGCCAGTAGTATAGCCGAAGGACAGGGGTATGGCTACACCTTC

size: .
J: TRBJ1-1
D: TRBD1
V: TRBV10-3
CDR3: CAIRGTAMNTEAFF
DNA: TGTGCCATCAGGGGGACAGCCATGAACACTGAAGCTTTCTTT

size: .
J: TRBJ2-2
D: TRBD2
V: TRBV4-1
CDR3: CASSQGSGGDTGELFF
DNA: TGCGCCAGCAGCCAAGGTAGCGGGGGAGACACCGGGGAGCTGTTTTTT

size: .
J: TRBJ1-5
D: .
V: TRBV19
CDR3: CASSPFESSNQPQHF
DNA: TGTGCCAGTAGTCCCTTCGAAAGTAGCAATCAGCCCCAGCATTTT

size: .
J: TRBJ2-7
D: .
V: TRBV4-3
CDR3: CASSRGSGYEQYF
DNA: TGCGCCAGCAGTCGCGGGTCGGGGTACGAGCAGTACTTC

size: once
J: TRBJ1-4
D: .
V: TRBV30
CDR3: CAWSLVAWEKLFF
DNA: TGTGCCTGGAGCTTGGTGGCTTGGGAAAAACTGTTTTTT

size: .
J: TRBJ1-5
D: TRBD1
V: TRBV2
CDR3: CASSPGTGVPYYSNQPQHF
DNA: TGTGCCAGCAGTCCCGGGACAGGGGTGCCCTACTATAGCAATCAGCCCCAGCATTTT

size: once
J: TRBJ2-7
D: .
V: TRBV11-1
CDR3: CASSSPGRNYEQYF
DNA: TGTGCCAGCAGCAGCCCCGGGAGAAACTACGAGCAGTACTTC

size: .
J: TRBJ1-4
D: .
V: TRBV7-9
CDR3: CASSLSGGGSQGEKLFF
DNA: TGTGCCAGCAGCTTAAGCGGGGGGGGATCCCAGGGTGAAAAACTGTTTTTT

size: .
J: TRBJ1-5
D: .
V: TRBV6-1
CDR3: CASSEGPRGNQPQHF
DNA: TGTGCCAGCAGTGAAGGGCCAAGGGGAAATCAGCCCCAGCATTTT